The 10 T cell receptor beta chains reported below all come from one sample, sequenced in a study of lymphopenia after photon versus proton radiotherapy. Some clones are missing from TCRdb's copy, which holds only in-frame ones; the method was immunoSEQ multiplex PCR. This sample has about 53,000 clones; around 80% occur once, and the top ten carry just under 30%. Sequencing used peripheral blood, obtained from a patient treated with photon-based radiotherapy. The receptor source for this set is a man aged 50 to 60 with gastric cancer.

The chain couples TRBV6-5 to TRBJ1-1; TRBD1 might be the D (6 bases). V dropped 7 bases and J dropped 5 bases, with 14 bases sitting between them. The CDR3 runs 13 residues. CDR1 is MNHEY, CDR2 SVGAGI, per germline. CDR3 nucleotide sequence: TGTGCCAGCAACTCACGGGGGCAAACTGAAGCTTTCTTT. It specifies CASNSRGQTEAFF.

This chain joins TRBV7-3 and TRBJ2-2; D may be TRBD2 (5 bases). This CDR3 is built from 17 residues. From germline, CDR1 is SGHTA and CDR2 FQGTGA. Between the trimmed V and J ends, which lost 0 bases and 6 bases, there was a span of 17 bases. CDR3 in amino acids: CASSLTGSVGTAGELFF. The CDR3 region has the DNA TGTGCCAGCAGCTTAACTGGGAGCGTGGGAACCGCCGGGGAGCTGTTTTTT.

The chain links TRBV7-9 to TRBJ2-2; D unresolved. Germline CDR1 SEHNR, CDR2 FQNEAQ (reference sequence). This CDR3 region has 17 residues. V lost 0 bases to trimming and J lost 1 base, with 12 bases between them. CDR3 sequence: CASSLAGQFMNTGELFF. The CDR3 region has the DNA TGTGCCAGCAGCTTAGCGGGTCAATTCATGAACACCGGGGAGCTGTTTTTT.

The rearrangement links TRBV20-1 to TRBJ2-1; the D is unclear. CDR1 DFQATT and CDR2 SNEGSKA come from the germline V gene (reference sequence). The CDR3 consists of 11 residues. V was clipped by 8 bases and J by 8 bases, with 13 bases between them. CDR3 sequence: CSTKVLDEQFF. The CDR3 DNA reads TGCAGTACAAAGGTATTAGATGAGCAGTTCTTC.

The V call is TRBV7-3, the J call TRBJ1-2, with D unresolved. Germline lookup yields CDR1 SGHTA and CDR2 FQGTGA. The V gene lost 5 bases and the J gene lost 7 bases, with 14 bases spanning the gap. The CDR3 has 13 amino acids. The chain's CDR3 is CASSLEGTGGYTF. CDR3 DNA sequence: TGTGCCAGCAGCCTCGAGGGCACTGGTGGCTACACCTTC.

This clone was seen once. V is TRBV19 and J is TRBJ1-5; the match to TRBD1 covers 8 bases. The V segment lost 5 bases and the J segment 5 bases; nucleotides outside the gene matches: 8. The CDR3 consists of 15 residues. The germline V gene encodes CDR1 LNHDA and CDR2 SQIVND (reference sequence). The CDR3 DNA sequence: TGTGCCAGTAGTGTACGGACAGGGAGGGATCAGCCCCAGCATTTT. Translating gives CASSVRTGRDQPQHF. Full variable domain (outside the CDR3, taken from reference TRBV19 and TRBJ1-5): DGGITQSPKYLFRKEGQNVTLSCEQNLNHDAMYWYRQDPGQGLRLIYYSQIVNDFQKGDIAEGYSVSREKKESFPLTVTSAQKNPTAFYLCASSVRTGRDQPQHFGDGTRLSIL.

The rearrangement links TRBV19 to TRBJ2-5, with TRBD1 matching 9 bases. V was pared by 7 bases and J by 5 bases, with 8 bases of the junction left unmatched. Germline-derived CDR1 and CDR2 are LNHDA and SQIVND (reference sequence). The CDR3 consists of 14 residues. The CDR3 DNA sequence: TGTGCCAGTAACTCCCGGGACAGGGCTGAGACCCAGTACTTC. Translating gives CASNSRDRAETQYF.

The chain joins TRBV2 to TRBJ1-1; unclear D gene. V lost 3 bases to trimming and J lost 5 bases, with 13 bases between them. CDR1 is SNHLY and CDR2 is FYNNEI in the germline V gene. CDR3 size: 14 residues. In DNA, the CDR3 is TGTGCCAGCAGTGAGCGGCAGTGGTTAACTGAAGCTTTCTTT. Protein sequence: CASSERQWLTEAFF.

This rearrangement joins TRBV5-1 to TRBJ1-2; the D gene is possibly TRBD1 (6 bases). Germline CDR1 reads SGHRS; CDR2 reads YFSETQ. This CDR3 has 13 amino acids. Trimming left V 4 bases short and J 2 bases short, with 9 bases between. The CDR3 DNA is TGCGCCAGCAGCGGGGGGGCGAACTATGGCTACACCTTC. Its protein product is CASSGGANYGYTF.

The chain recombines TRBV2 with TRBJ2-7; D is uncertain. CDR1 is SNHLY and CDR2 is FYNNEI in the germline V gene. This CDR3 contains 12 residues. Trimming cost V 8 bases and J 6 bases, with 14 bases left between them. CDR3 residues: CASGRQQGEQYF. Written as DNA, the CDR3 is TGTGCCAGCGGACGCCAACAAGGCGAGCAGTACTTC.